The 8 T cell receptor beta chains below were found in one sample sequenced in a study of beta chain features in type 1 diabetes. All of the isolated RNA was reverse transcribed, so expressed TCRB transcripts were sequenced. The method was immunoSEQ multiplex PCR; TCRdb's version includes in-frame clones alone and lacks a portion of them. The sample has about 150,000 clones, about 8.1% seen once. Material for sequencing was central memory CD4+ T cells from blood. These receptors were collected from a man younger than 35 in good health.

This rearrangement joins TRBV27 to TRBJ2-1; 10 bases map to TRBD2. V lost 8 bases to trimming and J lost 2 bases; unmatched junction nucleotides: 3. The CDR3 sequence is 14 residues long. Germline values: CDR1 MNHEY, CDR2 SMNVEV (reference sequence). The CDR3 sequence: CASRSGGAYNEQFF. The CDR3 region has the DNA TGTGCCAGCCGCAGCGGGGGGGCCTACAATGAGCAGTTCTTC.

This clone was observed a handful of times. V and J are TRBV28 and TRBJ1-2, with 8 bases matching TRBD1. From germline, CDR1 is MDHEN and CDR2 SYDVKM. Unmatched junction bases numbered 4, after V lost 3 bases and J lost 4 bases. CDR3 length: 14 amino acids. CDR3 in amino acids: CASSFLTGAYGYTF. The DNA for the CDR3 is TGTGCCAGCAGTTTCTTGACAGGGGCCTATGGCTACACCTTC.

The chain has TRBV7-2 and TRBJ2-1; D might be TRBD2 (7 bases). The CDR3 consists of 15 residues. V was cut by 5 bases and J by 6 bases, with 17 bases left in between. CDR1 SGHTA and CDR2 FQGNSA come from the germline V gene. Written as DNA, the CDR3 is TGTGCCAGCAGCCAGAGGGGGGGAGGGGCCAATGAGCAGTTCTTC. Residues: CASSQRGGGANEQFF.

The chain recombines TRBV5-1 with TRBJ1-1; 8 nucleotides agree with TRBD1. The V gene end was trimmed by 3 bases and the J gene end by 1 base; junction bases not matched to a gene: 2. The CDR3 is 14 residues long. From germline, CDR1 is SGHRS and CDR2 YFSETQ. CDR3 in DNA: TGCGCCAGCAGCTCCGGGACAGGGAACACTGAAGCTTTCTTT. It codes for CASSSGTGNTEAFF.

This clone was detected a few times. CDR3 DNA: TGTGCCAGCAGCGGGGGCGGGGGGGGAAGAGAGACCCAGTACTTC. Its translation is CASSGGGGGRETQYF. The chain carries TRBV5-4 and TRBJ2-5, with TRBD2 matching 9 bases. J lost 4 bases, V lost 4 bases, and 8 bases had no gene match. CDR1 and CDR2 (germline): SGHNT, YYREEE (reference sequence). The CDR3 extends over 15 amino acids.

This clone was seen a handful of times. The J gene is TRBJ2-2, the V gene TRBV6-6, with 7 bases fitting TRBD1. Germline V lookup: CDR1 MNHNY, CDR2 SVGAGI (reference sequence). There are 14 residues in the CDR3. Trimming took 11 bases from V and 6 from J; bases not matched to a gene: 12. The chain's CDR3 is CAVGKTGVAGELFF. Written as DNA, the CDR3 is TGTGCCGTAGGAAAAACAGGGGTCGCCGGGGAGCTGTTTTTT.

This clone was detected ten times or more. The chain employs TRBV5-4 and TRBJ2-1, with D possibly being TRBD2 (5 bases). The CDR3 consists of 15 residues. Germline V gene lookup returns CDR1 SGHNT and CDR2 YYREEE (reference sequence). V lost 2 bases to trimming and J lost 0 bases, with 9 bases between them. The CDR3 coding sequence is TGTGCCAGCAGCTTAGATACTAGCTCCTACAATGAGCAGTTCTTC. It encodes CASSLDTSSYNEQFF.

This clone has more than one count but fewer than ten. The chain carries TRBV5-1 and TRBJ2-3; D unclear. The CDR3 is made up of 15 amino acids. The germline gives CDR1 SGHRS, CDR2 YFSETQ. V lost 0 bases and J 0 bases, leaving 8 bases between the germline ends. As DNA, the CDR3 is TGCGCCAGCAGCTTGGAGAGTTCTAGCACAGATACGCAGTATTTT. It encodes CASSLESSSTDTQYF.